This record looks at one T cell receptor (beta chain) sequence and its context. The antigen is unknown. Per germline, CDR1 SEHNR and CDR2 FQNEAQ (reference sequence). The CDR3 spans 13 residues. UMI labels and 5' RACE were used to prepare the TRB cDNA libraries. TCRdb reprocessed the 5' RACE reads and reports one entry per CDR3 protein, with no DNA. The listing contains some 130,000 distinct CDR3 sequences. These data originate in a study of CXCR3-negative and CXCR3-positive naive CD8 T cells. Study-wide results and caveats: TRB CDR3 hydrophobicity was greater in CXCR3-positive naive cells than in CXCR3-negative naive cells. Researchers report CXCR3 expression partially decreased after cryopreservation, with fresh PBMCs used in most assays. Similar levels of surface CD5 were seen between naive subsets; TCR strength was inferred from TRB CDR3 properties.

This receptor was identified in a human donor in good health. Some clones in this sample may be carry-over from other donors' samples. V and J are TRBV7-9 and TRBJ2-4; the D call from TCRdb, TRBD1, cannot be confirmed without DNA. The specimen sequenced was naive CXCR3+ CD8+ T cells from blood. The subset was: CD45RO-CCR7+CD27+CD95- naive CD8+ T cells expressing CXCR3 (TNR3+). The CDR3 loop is CASSPPLGGIQYF.